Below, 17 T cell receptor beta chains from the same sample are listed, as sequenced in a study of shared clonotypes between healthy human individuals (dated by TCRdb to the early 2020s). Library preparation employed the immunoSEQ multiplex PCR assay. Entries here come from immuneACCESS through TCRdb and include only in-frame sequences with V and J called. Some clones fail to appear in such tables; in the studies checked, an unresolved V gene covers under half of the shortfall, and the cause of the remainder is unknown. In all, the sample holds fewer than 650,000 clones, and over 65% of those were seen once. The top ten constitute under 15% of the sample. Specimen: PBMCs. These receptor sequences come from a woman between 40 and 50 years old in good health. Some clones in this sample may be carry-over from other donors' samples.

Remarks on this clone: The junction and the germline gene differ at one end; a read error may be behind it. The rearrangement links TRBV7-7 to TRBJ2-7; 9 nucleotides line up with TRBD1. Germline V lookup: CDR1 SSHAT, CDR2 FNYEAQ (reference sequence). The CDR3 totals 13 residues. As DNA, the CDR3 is TGTGCTAGCAGCTTTGACAGGGGGGGCGAGCAGTACTTC. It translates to CASSFDRGGEQYF.

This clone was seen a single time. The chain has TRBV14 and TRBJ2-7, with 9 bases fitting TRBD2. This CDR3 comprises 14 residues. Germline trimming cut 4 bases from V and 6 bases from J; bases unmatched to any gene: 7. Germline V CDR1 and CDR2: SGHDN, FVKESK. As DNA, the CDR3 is TGTGCCAGCAGCCTAGTAGCGGGAGCTGGCGAGCAGTACTTC. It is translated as CASSLVAGAGEQYF.

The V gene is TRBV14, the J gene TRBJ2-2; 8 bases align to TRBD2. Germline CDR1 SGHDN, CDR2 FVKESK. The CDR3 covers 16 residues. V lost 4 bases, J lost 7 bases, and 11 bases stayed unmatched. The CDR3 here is CASSRGQRETNGELFF. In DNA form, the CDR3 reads TGTGCCAGCAGCCGGGGGCAGCGGGAGACGAACGGGGAGCTGTTTTTT.

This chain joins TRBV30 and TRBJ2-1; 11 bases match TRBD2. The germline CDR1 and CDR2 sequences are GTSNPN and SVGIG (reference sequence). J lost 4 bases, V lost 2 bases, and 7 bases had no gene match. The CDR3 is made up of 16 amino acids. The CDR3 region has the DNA TGTGCCTGGAGTACCCCCTTAGCGGGAGGGTACAATGAGCAGTTCTTC. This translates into CAWSTPLAGGYNEQFF.

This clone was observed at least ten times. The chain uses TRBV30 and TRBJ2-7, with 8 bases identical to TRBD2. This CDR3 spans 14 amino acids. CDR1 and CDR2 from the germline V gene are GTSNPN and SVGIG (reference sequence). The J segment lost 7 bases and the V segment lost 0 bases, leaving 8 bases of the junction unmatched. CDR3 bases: TGTGCCTGGAGTGTAGTACTAGCGGAGGGGGAGCAGTACTTC. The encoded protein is CAWSVVLAEGEQYF.

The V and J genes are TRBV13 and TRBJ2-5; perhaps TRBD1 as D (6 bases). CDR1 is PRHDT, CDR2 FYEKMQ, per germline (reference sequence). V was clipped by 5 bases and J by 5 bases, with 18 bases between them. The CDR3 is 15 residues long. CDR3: CASSGRGYARETQYF. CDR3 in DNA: TGTGCCAGCAGCGGAAGGGGGTATGCAAGGGAGACCCAGTACTTC.

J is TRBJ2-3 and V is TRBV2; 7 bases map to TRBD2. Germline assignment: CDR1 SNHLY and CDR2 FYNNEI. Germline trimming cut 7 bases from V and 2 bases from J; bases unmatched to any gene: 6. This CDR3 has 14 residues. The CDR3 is CASKERGITDTQYF. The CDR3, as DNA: TGTGCCAGCAAAGAGCGGGGCATCACAGATACGCAGTATTTT.

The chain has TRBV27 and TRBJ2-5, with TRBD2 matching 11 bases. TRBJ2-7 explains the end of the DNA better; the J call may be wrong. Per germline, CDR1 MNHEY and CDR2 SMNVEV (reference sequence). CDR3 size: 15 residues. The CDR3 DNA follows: TGTGCCAGCAGACCGGGACTAGCGGAAAACTACGAGCAGTACTTC. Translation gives CASRPGLAENYEQYF.

The CDR3 nucleotides read TGTGCCAGCAGCTTATCTCAGCTAGCGGGAGTTCACGATACGCAGTATTTT. This gives the protein CASSLSQLAGVHDTQYF. The chain combines TRBV7-2 with TRBJ2-3; TRBD2 agrees at 10 bases. V lost 2 bases, J lost 6 bases, and 11 bases stayed unmatched. CDR3 length: 17 residues. Germline V gene lookup returns CDR1 SGHTA and CDR2 FQGNSA.

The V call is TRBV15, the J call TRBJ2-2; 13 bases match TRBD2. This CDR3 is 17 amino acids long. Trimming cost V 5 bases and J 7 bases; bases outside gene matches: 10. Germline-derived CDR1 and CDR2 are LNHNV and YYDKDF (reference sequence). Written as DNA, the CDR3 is TGTGCCACCAGCGGCGGACTAGCGGGAGCCTTGAGCGGGGAGCTGTTTTTT. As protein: CATSGGLAGALSGELFF.

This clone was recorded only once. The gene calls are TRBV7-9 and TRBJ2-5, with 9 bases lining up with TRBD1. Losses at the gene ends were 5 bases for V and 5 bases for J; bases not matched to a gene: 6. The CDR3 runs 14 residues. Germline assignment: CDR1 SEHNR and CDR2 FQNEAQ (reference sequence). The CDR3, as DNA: TGTGCCAGCAGCAGGACAGGGGTGTATGAGACCCAGTACTTC. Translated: CASSRTGVYETQYF.

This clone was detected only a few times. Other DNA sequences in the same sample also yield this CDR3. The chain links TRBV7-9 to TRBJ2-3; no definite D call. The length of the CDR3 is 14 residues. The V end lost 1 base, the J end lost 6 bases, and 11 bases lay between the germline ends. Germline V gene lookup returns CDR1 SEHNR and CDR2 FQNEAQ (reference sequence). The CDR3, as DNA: TGTGCCAGCAGCTTAGGGCTCAGCTCCGATACGCAGTATTTT. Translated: CASSLGLSSDTQYF.

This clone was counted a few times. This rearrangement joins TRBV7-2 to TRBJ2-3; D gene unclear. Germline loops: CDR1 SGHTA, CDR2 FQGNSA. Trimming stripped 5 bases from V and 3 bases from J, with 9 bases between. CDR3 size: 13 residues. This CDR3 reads CASSPRFTDTQYF. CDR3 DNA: TGTGCCAGCAGCCCGCGGTTTACAGATACGCAGTATTTT. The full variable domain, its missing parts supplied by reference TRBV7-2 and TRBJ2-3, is GAGVSQSPSNKVTEKGKDVELRCDPISGHTALYWYRQSLGQGLEFLIYFQGNSAPDKSGLPSDRFSAERTGGSVSTLTIQRTQQEDSAVYLCASSPRFTDTQYFGPGTRLTVL.

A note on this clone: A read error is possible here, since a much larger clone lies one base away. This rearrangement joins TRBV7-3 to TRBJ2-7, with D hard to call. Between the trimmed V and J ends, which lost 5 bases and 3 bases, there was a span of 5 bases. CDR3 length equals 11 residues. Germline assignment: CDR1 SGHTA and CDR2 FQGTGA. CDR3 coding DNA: TGTGCCAGCAGCCCGAACTACGAGCAGTACTTC. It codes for CASSPNYEQYF.

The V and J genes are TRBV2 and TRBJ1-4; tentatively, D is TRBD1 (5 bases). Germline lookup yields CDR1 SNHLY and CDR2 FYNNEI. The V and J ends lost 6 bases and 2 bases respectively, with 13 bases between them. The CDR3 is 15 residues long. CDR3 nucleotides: TGTGCCAGCAGCCTTATCCCAGGGACTAATGAAAAACTGTTTTTT. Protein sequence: CASSLIPGTNEKLFF.

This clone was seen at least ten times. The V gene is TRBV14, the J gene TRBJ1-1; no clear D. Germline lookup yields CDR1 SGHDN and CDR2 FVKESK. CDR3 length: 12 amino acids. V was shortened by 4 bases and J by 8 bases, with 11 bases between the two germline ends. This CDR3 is CASSPYQTEAFF. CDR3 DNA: TGTGCCAGCAGCCCATACCAGACGGAAGCTTTCTTT.

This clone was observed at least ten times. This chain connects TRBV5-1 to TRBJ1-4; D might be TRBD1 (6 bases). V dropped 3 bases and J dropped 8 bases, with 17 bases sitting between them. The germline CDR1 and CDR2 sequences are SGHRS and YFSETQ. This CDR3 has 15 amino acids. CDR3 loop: CASSYGRTQGEKLFF. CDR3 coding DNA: TGCGCCAGCAGCTACGGGCGGACGCAGGGGGAAAAACTGTTTTTT. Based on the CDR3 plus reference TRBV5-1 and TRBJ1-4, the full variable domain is KAGVTQTPRYLIKTRGQQVTLSCSPISGHRSVSWYQQTPGQGLQFLFEYFSETQRNKGNFPGRFSGRQFSNSRSEMNVSTLELGDSALYLCASSYGRTQGEKLFFGSGTQLSVL.